This passage covers 12 T cell receptor beta chains from one sample sequenced in a study of regulatory T cells in long-lasting Graves disease (dated by TCRdb to the early 2020s). Library preparation used multiplex PCR. The sequencer was an Illumina HiSeq 4000. iRepertoire HTBI primers and Arm-PCR amplification of CDR3 regions were used to construct TCR beta libraries. The public reads were quality trimmed at Q25 with fastp and then assembled into clones with MiXCR by TCRdb, keeping productive beta chains. Each record represents a unique CDR3 protein, reported with the most common genes and DNA among its rows. Within this sample are roughly 400,000 distinct CDR3 sequences, with roughly a fifth of them counted one time only. Together, the top ten hold roughly 13% of the sample. The time point label for this specimen denotes: persistent/refractory GD, antithyroid drugs over 5 years with positive TRAb. RNA was extracted from PBMCs in TRIzol for both TCR sequencing and RNA sequencing.

The sequencing used peripheral blood mononuclear cells (PBMCs), collected when the disease was refractory, from a patient treated with antithyroid drugs. The receptor set was obtained from a female donor with Graves disease.

About this clonotype: This likely traces to a read error, being one base from a far larger clone. Likely a read error: the CDR3 ends without its conserved phenylalanine or tryptophan. The chain uses TRBV7-9 and TRBJ2-6; D is uncertain. The CDR3 consists of 16 residues. The V gene's germline CDR1 is SEHNR and CDR2 FQNEAQ (reference sequence). Deletions cut 6 bases from V and 3 bases from J, with 15 bases between. CDR3 in amino acids: CASRPLTGRGANVLTL. The CDR3 DNA is TGTGCCAGCAGGCCCCTGACGGGCCGTGGGGCCAACGTCCTGACTCTC.

This clonotype was seen a handful of times. The chain joins TRBV20-1 to TRBJ2-5, with no clear D. Germline V CDR1 and CDR2: DFQATT, SNEGSKA (reference sequence). Between the trimmed V and J ends, which lost 3 bases and 4 bases, there was a span of 12 bases. This CDR3 has 13 amino acids. In nucleotides, the CDR3 is TGCAGTGCTAGGAGTCGAAGAGGAGAGACCCAGTACTTC. It is translated as CSARSRRGETQYF.

This clonotype was recorded a few times. The rearrangement links TRBV4-2 to TRBJ1-6, with D unclear. Trimming removed 0 bases from V and 0 bases from J, with 12 bases in between. This CDR3 spans 18 amino acids. Germline CDR1 and CDR2: LGHNA and YNFKEQ. Written as DNA, the CDR3 is TGTGCCAGCAGCCAAGAAAGGACGGGAAGCTCCTATAATTCACCCCTCCACTTT. Its translation is CASSQERTGSSYNSPLHF.

The genes are TRBV18 and TRBJ2-7; 7 positions agree with TRBD1. Germline lookup yields CDR1 KGHSH and CDR2 LQKENI. The junction had 8 bases not matched to a gene; V was cut back by 3 bases and J by 0 bases. The CDR3 totals 16 residues. The CDR3 DNA follows: TGTGCCAGCTCACCCGGGACAGAGTCATACTCCTACGAGCAGTACTTC. It encodes CASSPGTESYSYEQYF.

J is TRBJ1-2 and V is TRBV5-1; D perhaps matches TRBD1 (5 bases). Germline V gene lookup returns CDR1 SGHRS and CDR2 YFSETQ. Trimming left V 4 bases short and J 3 bases short, with 13 bases between. The CDR3 has 14 amino acids. The CDR3 sequence: CASSPGLWDYGYTF. The CDR3 DNA reads TGCGCCAGCAGCCCGGGACTATGGGACTATGGCTACACCTTC.

This clonotype appeared many times. The chain carries TRBV30 and TRBJ2-5; D not certain. CDR3 size: 12 residues. Germline V gene lookup returns CDR1 GTSNPN and CDR2 SVGIG (reference sequence). Trimming stripped 2 bases from V and 5 bases from J, with 9 bases between. The CDR3 DNA reads TGTGCCTGGAGTTATGCCGCGGAGACCCAGTACTTC. The encoded protein is CAWSYAAETQYF.

About this clonotype: This clone may be a read error of a much larger clone one base away. The J gene is TRBJ2-7, the V gene TRBV12-3 or TRBV12-4; TRBD1 aligns across 7 bases. The DNA end is a closer match to TRBJ2-1, so the J assignment may be wrong. The CDR3 loop spans 13 amino acids. The CDR3 DNA reads TGTGCCAGCAGTCCGGACAGGAGAAATGAGCAGTTCTTC. Encoded protein: CASSPDRRNEQFF.

Here the CDR3 reads CASSPTDFSTDTQYF. In nucleotides, the CDR3 is TGTGCCAGTAGCCCCACGGACTTTTCCACAGATACGCAGTATTTT. V is TRBV19 and J is TRBJ2-3; D might be TRBD2 (5 bases). Trimming cost V 6 bases and J 2 bases, with 15 bases left between them. The V gene's germline CDR1 is LNHDA and CDR2 SQIVND (reference sequence). The CDR3 loop spans 15 amino acids.

This clonotype appeared many times. The V gene is TRBV6-1, the J gene TRBJ1-2; unclear D gene. Germline loops: CDR1 MNHNS, CDR2 SASEGT. V lost 0 bases to trimming and J lost 8 bases, with 10 bases between them. This CDR3 has 13 residues. Here the CDR3 reads CASSEASSRGYTF. The CDR3 DNA reads as TGTGCCAGCAGTGAAGCGTCTTCCAGAGGCTACACCTTC.

This clonotype was counted between two and nine times. This chain connects TRBV12-3 or TRBV12-4 to TRBJ1-5, with D tentatively TRBD1 (6 bases). V lost 6 bases and J 6 bases, leaving 15 bases between the germline ends. CDR3 length: 14 amino acids. DNA of the CDR3: TGTGCCAGCAGCGAACAGGGAAACAGTCAGCCCCAGCATTTT. It encodes CASSEQGNSQPQHF.

Regarding this clonotype: Just one base apart from a much larger clone, this may be a read error. The chain has TRBV3-1 and TRBJ1-2, with no clear D. V was pared by 0 bases and J by 3 bases, with 8 bases between. This CDR3 has 14 residues. The germline V gene has CDR1 LGHDT and CDR2 YNNKEL (reference sequence). The CDR3 nucleotides read TGTGCCAGCAGCCAAGAAGGGAATCACTATGGCTACACCTTC. Its protein is CASSQEGNHYGYTF.

This clonotype was seen repeatedly, ten times or more. Here the CDR3 omits its conserved ending phenylalanine or tryptophan, so a read error is the likely source. The DNA is omitted, as the CDR3 cannot be located on it reliably, and the CDR3 follows TCRdb's listing. The chain's CDR3 is CASSAQLGPHGL. The chain combines TRBV2 with TRBJ2-7; TRBD2, the table's D call, was not compared with the DNA. Germline V lookup: CDR1 SNHLY, CDR2 FYNNEI. The CDR3 length equals 12 residues, ends included.